This TCR beta chain was sequenced in a study of blood T cell repertoires in COVID-19. In the study overall: Donors in the United States, Italy and Spain gave samples during acute or convalescent COVID-19. PBMCs, B-cell-depleted T cells, or T cells provided the cDNA or gDNA that made up the material.

V was shortened by 5 bases and J by 7 bases, with 6 bases between the two germline ends. The CDR3 runs 10 residues. From germline, CDR1 is SGHAT and CDR2 FQNNGV. In the original analysis: Estimation of nucleated cell counts was performed using reference gene primer amplification. Clones were sequenced by immunoSEQ multiplex PCR, and TCRdb holds only the in-frame ones, with some missing. V and J calls plus clone size are reproduced from that table; the DNA served to infer D and trimming. The profile shows fewer than 200,000 clones, about nine tenths of them singletons. The V gene is TRBV11-2, the J gene TRBJ2-7; D is perhaps TRBD2 (6 bases). Sequenced: peripheral blood. This TCR was sampled from a woman aged 45-65 years with acute or convalescent COVID-19. CDR3 loop: CASSAGEQYF. Written as DNA, the CDR3 is TGTGCCAGCAGCGCGGGGGAGCAGTACTTC.